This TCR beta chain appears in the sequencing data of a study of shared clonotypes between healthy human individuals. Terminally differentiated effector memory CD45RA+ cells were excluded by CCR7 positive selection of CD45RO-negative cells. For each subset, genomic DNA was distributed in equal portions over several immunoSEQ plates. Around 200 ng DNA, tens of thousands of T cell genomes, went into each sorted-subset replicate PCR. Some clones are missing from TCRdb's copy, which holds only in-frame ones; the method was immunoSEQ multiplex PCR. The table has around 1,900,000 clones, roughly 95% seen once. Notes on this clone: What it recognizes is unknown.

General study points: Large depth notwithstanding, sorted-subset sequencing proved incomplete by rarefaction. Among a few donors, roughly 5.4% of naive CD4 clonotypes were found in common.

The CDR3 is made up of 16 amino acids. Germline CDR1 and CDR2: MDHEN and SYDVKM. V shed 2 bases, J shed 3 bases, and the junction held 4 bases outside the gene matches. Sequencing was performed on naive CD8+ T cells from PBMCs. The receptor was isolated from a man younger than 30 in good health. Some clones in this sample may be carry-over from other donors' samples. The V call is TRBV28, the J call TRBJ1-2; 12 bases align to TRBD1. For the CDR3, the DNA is TGTGCCAGCAGTTTAGTTGGGACAGGGGGCCACTATGGCTACACCTTC. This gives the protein CASSLVGTGGHYGYTF.